This T cell receptor (beta chain) was sequenced for a study of blood T cell repertoires in COVID-19. Study-wide background: Specimens from acute and convalescent COVID-19 originated in the United States, Italy and Spain. Sources were T cells, B-cell-depleted T cells, or PBMCs; the material itself was cDNA or gDNA.

This clone turned up a few times. The CDR3 covers 13 residues. Deletions cut 0 bases from V and 5 bases from J, with 8 bases between. Germline-derived CDR1 and CDR2 are MNHEY and SMNVEV (reference sequence). The authors' processing: Scientists estimated how many nucleated cells there were by amplifying reference gene primers. The method was immunoSEQ multiplex PCR; TCRdb's version includes in-frame clones alone and lacks a portion of them. The DNA was the basis for D and trimming; V, J and clone size are from that table. The sample holds about 58,000 clones, 78% seen once. This TCR derives from a human donor in a cohort sampled during active COVID-19. The specimen sequenced was peripheral blood. V usage is TRBV27 and J usage is TRBJ2-7; tentatively, D is TRBD1 (5 bases). Here the CDR3 DNA reads TGTGCCAGCAGTTTATCGATGGGGCACGAGCAGTACTTC. Its translation: CASSLSMGHEQYF.